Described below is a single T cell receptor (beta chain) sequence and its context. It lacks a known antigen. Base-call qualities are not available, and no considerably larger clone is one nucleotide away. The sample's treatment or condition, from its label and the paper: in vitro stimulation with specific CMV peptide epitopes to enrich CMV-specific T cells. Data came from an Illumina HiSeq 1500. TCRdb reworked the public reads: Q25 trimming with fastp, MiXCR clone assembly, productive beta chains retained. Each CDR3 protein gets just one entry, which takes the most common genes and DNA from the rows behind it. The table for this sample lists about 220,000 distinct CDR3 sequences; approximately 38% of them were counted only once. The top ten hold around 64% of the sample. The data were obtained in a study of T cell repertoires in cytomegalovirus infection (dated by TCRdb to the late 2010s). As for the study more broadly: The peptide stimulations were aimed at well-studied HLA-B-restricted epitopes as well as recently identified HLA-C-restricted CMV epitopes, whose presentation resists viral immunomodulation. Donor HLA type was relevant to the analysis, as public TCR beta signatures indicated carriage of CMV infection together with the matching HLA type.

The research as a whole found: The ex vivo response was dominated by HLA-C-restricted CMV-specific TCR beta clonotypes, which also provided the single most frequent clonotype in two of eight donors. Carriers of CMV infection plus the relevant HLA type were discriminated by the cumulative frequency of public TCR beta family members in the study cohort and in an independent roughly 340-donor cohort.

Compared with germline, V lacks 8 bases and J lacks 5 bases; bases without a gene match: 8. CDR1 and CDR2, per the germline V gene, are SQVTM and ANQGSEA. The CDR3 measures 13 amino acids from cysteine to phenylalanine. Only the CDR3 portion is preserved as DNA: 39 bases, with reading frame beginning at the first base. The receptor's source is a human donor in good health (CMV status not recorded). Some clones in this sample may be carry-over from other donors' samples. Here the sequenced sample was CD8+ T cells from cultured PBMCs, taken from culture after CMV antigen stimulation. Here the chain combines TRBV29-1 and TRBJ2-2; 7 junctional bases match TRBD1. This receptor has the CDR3 CSFRQGSTGELFF. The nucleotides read TGCAGCTTCAGACAGGGTTCAACCGGGGAGCTGTTTTTT.